The 25 T cell receptor beta chains given below trace back to one sample, sequenced in a study of shared clonotypes between healthy human individuals. Data came from immunoSEQ multiplex PCR; TCRdb stores just in-frame clones and leaves some out. The sample records millions of clones, 85% to 95% being singletons. Material for sequencing was naive CD4+ T cells sorted from blood. Subset specified: CD45RA+ positively selected. The receptors were sampled from a young man in good health.

Remarks on this clone: The same CDR3 arises from other DNA sequences in this sample as well. This rearrangement joins TRBV5-1 to TRBJ1-6; a weak D match, TRBD1 (5 bases). The CDR3 is made up of 13 amino acids. V lost 0 bases, J lost 10 bases, and 8 bases lay in between. Germline CDR1 and CDR2: SGHRS and YFSETQ. The CDR3 region is CASSLVQGSPLHF. CDR3 bases: TGCGCCAGCAGCTTGGTTCAGGGCTCACCCCTCCACTTT.

J is TRBJ2-4 and V is TRBV9; 11 bases align to TRBD2. There are 15 residues in the CDR3. Looked up from germline, CDR1 is SGDLS and CDR2 is YYNGEE. J gave up 6 bases and V 0 bases, and 2 bases lay outside the gene matches. This CDR3 reads CASSVAGTSGNIQYF. Here the CDR3 DNA reads TGTGCCAGCAGCGTAGCCGGGACTAGCGGAAACATTCAGTACTTC.

This clone was detected a few times. J is TRBJ1-5 and V is TRBV19, with 7 bases lining up with TRBD1. This CDR3 region has 14 residues. Trimming took 8 bases from V and 6 from J; bases not matched to a gene: 10. Germline CDR1 LNHDA, CDR2 SQIVND (reference sequence). CDR3 DNA: TGTGCCAGTGCGACAGGGAAGATCATTCAGCCCCAGCATTTT. Amino acids: CASATGKIIQPQHF.

This clone was recorded once. This chain's CDR3 is CASSWYTRTGGYEQYF. CDR3 sequence (DNA): TGTGCCAGCAGTTGGTACACTCGGACCGGGGGCTACGAGCAGTACTTC. This rearrangement joins TRBV28 to TRBJ2-7; possibly TRBD2 for D (6 bases). The V end lost 4 bases, the J end lost 3 bases, and 19 bases lay between the germline ends. Germline V gene lookup returns CDR1 MDHEN and CDR2 SYDVKM. The CDR3 has 16 amino acids.

The CDR3 sequence is CASPSQGVAYEQYF. CDR3 bases: TGTGCCAGCCCCAGCCAGGGGGTAGCTTACGAGCAGTACTTC. The chain couples TRBV14 to TRBJ2-7, with TRBD1 matching 7 bases. The CDR3 consists of 14 residues. Per the germline V gene, CDR1 is SGHDN and CDR2 is FVKESK. Trimming at V came to 8 bases and at J to 4 bases, leaving 11 bases not matched to a gene. The full variable domain, with the rest looked up from reference TRBV14 and TRBJ2-7, is EAGVTQFPSHSVIEKGQTVTLRCDPISGHDNLYWYRRVMGKEIKFLLHFVKESKQDESGMPNNRFLAERTGGTYSTLKVQPAELEDSGVYFCASPSQGVAYEQYFGPGTRLTVT.

The V gene is TRBV28, the J gene TRBJ2-1; unclear D gene. The CDR3 contains 13 residues. Germline V gives CDR1 MDHEN, CDR2 SYDVKM. Trimming removed 2 bases from V and 9 bases from J, with 11 bases in between. The CDR3 coding sequence is TGTGCCAGCAGTTTACCCCAAAGGAGTGAGCAGTTCTTC. This encodes CASSLPQRSEQFF.

This chain uses TRBV27 with TRBJ2-3; tentative D call: TRBD1 (7 bases). Germline V gene data show CDR1 as MNHEY and CDR2 as SMNVEV (reference sequence). V dropped 1 base and J dropped 3 bases, with 11 bases sitting between them. CDR3 size: 15 residues. The CDR3 here is CASSLWAGGTDTQYF. The DNA for the CDR3 is TGTGCCAGCAGTTTATGGGCAGGGGGGACAGATACGCAGTATTTT.

The J gene is TRBJ2-3, the V gene TRBV9, with TRBD2 matching over 9 bases. V trimming: 1 base; J trimming: 3 bases; junction bases outside the gene matches: 3. Per germline, CDR1 SGDLS and CDR2 YYNGEE. The CDR3 runs 15 residues. The CDR3 nucleotides are TGTGCCAGCAGCGTACTAGCGGGATTTACAGATACGCAGTATTTT. Amino acids: CASSVLAGFTDTQYF.

V and J are TRBV30 and TRBJ2-6, with D unclear. Germline loops: CDR1 GTSNPN, CDR2 SVGIG (reference sequence). V dropped 4 bases and J dropped 3 bases, with 10 bases sitting between them. This CDR3 spans 14 amino acids. The CDR3 DNA reads as TGTGCCTGGAAGGCGGCCAATGGGGCCAACGTCCTGACTTTC. Translation: CAWKAANGANVLTF.

This chain connects TRBV27 to TRBJ2-7, with D tentatively TRBD1 (6 bases). The germline gives CDR1 MNHEY, CDR2 SMNVEV (reference sequence). V lost 4 bases and J lost 2, with 12 bases in between. The CDR3 runs to 14 residues. CDR3 in DNA: TGTGCCAGCAGTTATGACAGGACAACCTACGAGCAGTACTTC. Translation gives CASSYDRTTYEQYF.

This clone was counted only a few times. The genes are TRBV18 and TRBJ2-7; the D is unclear. Germline CDR1 reads KGHSH; CDR2 reads LQKENI. V was trimmed by 3 bases and J by 4 bases, leaving 7 bases between them. This CDR3 is 12 amino acids long. CDR3 bases: TGTGCCAGCTCACCGGACGCTTACGAGCAGTACTTC. This gives the protein CASSPDAYEQYF.

The CDR3 DNA sequence: TGCAGCGTTGACGCCTCGAACACTGAAGCTTTCTTT. It is translated as CSVDASNTEAFF. The chain uses TRBV29-1 and TRBJ1-1; D remains ambiguous. This CDR3 is 12 amino acids long. Trimming took 3 bases from V and 1 from J, leaving 6 bases between them. Per germline, CDR1 SQVTM and CDR2 ANQGSEA.

The chain has TRBV13 and TRBJ2-7; 7 positions agree with TRBD1. V lost 6 bases, J lost 5 bases, and 7 bases stayed unmatched. The germline CDR1 and CDR2 sequences are PRHDT and FYEKMQ (reference sequence). The CDR3 has 13 residues. In DNA form, the CDR3 reads TGTGCCAGCAGTTATGACAGGGTGCACGAGCAGTACTTC. Encoded protein: CASSYDRVHEQYF.

This clone appeared once. This CDR3 is also generated by other DNA sequences in the sample. The J gene is TRBJ1-6, the V gene TRBV7-9; D not certain. Trimming cost V 1 base and J 7 bases, with 8 bases left between them. Germline-derived CDR1 and CDR2 are SEHNR and FQNEAQ (reference sequence). This CDR3 comprises 14 residues. This chain's CDR3 is CASSLGQLNSPLHF. The CDR3 DNA sequence: TGTGCCAGCAGCTTAGGCCAGCTGAATTCACCCCTCCACTTT.

V usage is TRBV7-8 and J usage is TRBJ2-3; D possibly corresponds to TRBD1 (5 bases). The CDR3 consists of 15 residues. Germline CDR1 is SGHVS and CDR2 is FQNEAQ. The V end was cut by 1 base, the J end by 1 base, with 9 bases between. CDR3 DNA sequence: TGTGCCAGCAGCTTAGATCAGGGCCGCACAGATACGCAGTATTTT. Its protein is CASSLDQGRTDTQYF.

The chain couples TRBV6-5 to TRBJ2-7, with D uncertain. Trimming stripped 2 bases from V and 2 bases from J, with 16 bases between. This CDR3 is 16 amino acids long. The germline V gene has CDR1 MNHEY and CDR2 SVGAGI. The CDR3, as DNA: TGTGCCAGCAGTTACGGCCTTGGCAGCTACGCCTACGAGCAGTACTTC. Translation gives CASSYGLGSYAYEQYF.

The rearrangement uses TRBV4-3 and TRBJ2-4; unclear D gene. V was clipped by 0 bases and J by 3 bases, with 9 bases between them. The CDR3 sequence is 15 residues long. Germline V gene lookup returns CDR1 LGHNA and CDR2 YSLEER. CDR3 DNA sequence: TGCGCCAGCAGCCAAGATGGCACAGACAAAAACATTCAGTACTTC. Its protein product is CASSQDGTDKNIQYF.

The J gene is TRBJ2-2, the V gene TRBV5-4; TRBD2 is a possible D gene (6 bases). V gave up 9 bases and J gave up 6 bases, with 24 bases separating them. The CDR3 totals 16 residues. The germline V gene has CDR1 SGHNT and CDR2 YYREEE (reference sequence). The CDR3: CATFARGRDIAGELFF. The CDR3 nucleotides are TGTGCCACCTTTGCTCGAGGGCGGGATATCGCCGGGGAGCTGTTTTTT.

The genes are TRBV5-1 and TRBJ1-2; D remains unclear. The CDR3 contains 14 residues. Germline CDR1 reads SGHRS; CDR2 reads YFSETQ. V dropped 2 bases and J dropped 0 bases, with 8 bases sitting between them. The CDR3 sequence: CASSFRVPNYGYTF. The CDR3 DNA reads TGCGCCAGCAGCTTCCGGGTCCCTAACTATGGCTACACCTTC.

This sequence joins TRBV5-1 and TRBJ2-5, with TRBD2 identical over 8 bases. This CDR3 contains 15 residues. The ends lost 3 bases at V and 2 bases at J; junction bases unmatched: 6. The germline CDR1 and CDR2 sequences are SGHRS and YFSETQ. The CDR3, as DNA: TGCGCCAGCAGCTCCTTAGCGGGGACGCAAGAGACCCAGTACTTC. Its translation is CASSSLAGTQETQYF.

The chain combines TRBV14 with TRBJ1-2; maybe TRBD1 (6 bases). Germline lookup yields CDR1 SGHDN and CDR2 FVKESK. Trimming removed 3 bases at V and 4 bases at J, with 9 bases between. The CDR3 contains 13 residues. This CDR3 is CASSHGQRYGYTF. The DNA for the CDR3 is TGTGCCAGCAGCCACGGACAGCGCTATGGCTACACCTTC.

The CDR3, as DNA: TGTGCCAGCAGCCCCGCGGGCCGCATGGGTACTGAAGCTTTCTTT. This codes for CASSPAGRMGTEAFF. The genes are TRBV11-2 and TRBJ1-1; D gene ambiguous. The CDR3 spans 15 residues. Looked up from germline, CDR1 is SGHAT and CDR2 is FQNNGV. V lost 5 bases and J 5 bases, leaving 18 bases between the germline ends.

This chain connects TRBV10-3 to TRBJ2-3, with D perhaps TRBD2 (5 bases). The CDR3 has 14 residues. Deletions cut 0 bases from V and 2 bases from J, with 6 bases between. The germline V gene encodes CDR1 ENHRY and CDR2 SYGVKD. CDR3 sequence: CAISESGDTDTQYF. In nucleotides, the CDR3 is TGTGCCATCAGTGAGTCCGGGGACACAGATACGCAGTATTTT.

This sequence joins TRBV7-2 and TRBJ1-4; D is perhaps TRBD1 (5 bases). CDR1 is SGHTA, CDR2 FQGNSA, per germline. Trimming removed 4 bases at V and 8 bases at J, with 17 bases between. The CDR3 spans 15 residues. The DNA for the CDR3 is TGTGCCAGCAGCTCGGGAGTGACCTGGGACGAAAAACTGTTTTTT. It yields the protein CASSSGVTWDEKLFF.

This chain connects TRBV5-4 to TRBJ2-1; perhaps TRBD2 as D (6 bases). CDR1 and CDR2 from the germline V gene are SGHNT and YYREEE (reference sequence). V lost 5 bases and J 0 bases, leaving 12 bases between the germline ends. The CDR3 sequence is 15 residues long. The CDR3 region is CASRGDFSSYNEQFF. CDR3 bases: TGTGCCAGCAGGGGGGACTTCAGCTCCTACAATGAGCAGTTCTTC.